This passage covers 9 T cell receptor beta chains from one sample sequenced in a study of Tregs in tolerant kidney transplant recipients. Here immunoSEQ multiplex PCR was the method, and the copy in TCRdb shows in-frame clones only, minus some. The sample has approximately 50,000 clones, roughly nine tenths seen once. Mixed chimerism was transient after nonmyeloablative marrow transplants from related graft donors. The sequencing here drew on CD8+ T cells from blood (PBMCs), taken 24 months after the transplant. These receptors were collected from a human patient who received a combined kidney and bone marrow transplant. Some T cells may be the graft donor's.

V and J are TRBV6-4 and TRBJ2-3, with 12 bases matching TRBD2. J gave up 8 bases and V 0 bases, and 3 bases lay outside the gene matches. Germline V gives CDR1 MRHNA, CDR2 SNTAGT. CDR3 size: 15 residues. CDR3 in DNA: TGTGCCAGCAGTGACTCGACTAGCGGGGGCCGTACGCAGTATTTT. This sequence encodes CASSDSTSGGRTQYF.

V usage is TRBV2 and J usage is TRBJ2-7; D ambiguous. CDR1 and CDR2 (germline): SNHLY, FYNNEI. The CDR3 totals 14 residues. The V gene lost 2 bases and the J gene lost 2 bases, with 10 bases spanning the gap. The CDR3 here is CASSESTVAYEQYF. The CDR3 bases are TGTGCCAGCAGTGAAAGCACTGTAGCCTACGAGCAGTACTTC.

The genes are TRBV29-1 and TRBJ2-7, with 9 bases identical to TRBD1. The trim removed 7 bases at V and 3 bases at J, leaving 10 bases unmatched. This CDR3 is 14 amino acids long. Germline V gene sequence: CDR1 SQVTM, CDR2 ANQGSEA. Here the CDR3 reads CSAMGDRVHYEQYF. The CDR3 nucleotides are TGCAGCGCTATGGGGGACAGGGTCCACTACGAGCAGTACTTC.

V is TRBV4-3 and J is TRBJ1-4; the match to TRBD1 covers 10 bases. V lost 1 base, J lost 11 bases, and 4 bases stayed unmatched. The germline CDR1 and CDR2 sequences are LGHNA and YSLEER. The CDR3 runs 14 residues. CDR3 protein: CASSQGQGAGKLFF. CDR3 nucleotides: TGCGCCAGCAGCCAAGGACAGGGGGCTGGGAAACTGTTTTTT.

This chain links TRBV19 with TRBJ2-1, with TRBD2 matching over 9 bases. Trimming cost V 4 bases and J 7 bases; bases outside gene matches: 5. The CDR3 is 14 residues long. The V gene's germline CDR1 is LNHDA and CDR2 SQIVND (reference sequence). The CDR3 DNA follows: TGTGCCAGTAGTAGAGCGGGAGGAGTTAATGAGCAGTTCTTC. Its protein product is CASSRAGGVNEQFF. Full variable domain (outside the CDR3, taken from reference TRBV19 and TRBJ2-1): DGGITQSPKYLFRKEGQNVTLSCEQNLNHDAMYWYRQDPGQGLRLIYYSQIVNDFQKGDIAEGYSVSREKKESFPLTVTSAQKNPTAFYLCASSRAGGVNEQFFGPGTRLTVL.

The chain links TRBV11-3 to TRBJ2-5, with 9 bases fitting TRBD1. The CDR3 is made up of 17 amino acids. The J segment lost 5 bases and the V segment lost 3 bases, leaving 13 bases of the junction unmatched. CDR1 is SGHNT and CDR2 is YENEEA in the germline V gene. The CDR3 loop reads CASSFLTFDRGKETQYF. CDR3 bases: TGTGCCAGCAGCTTCCTCACCTTTGACAGGGGGAAGGAGACCCAGTACTTC. Combining the CDR3 with reference TRBV11-3 and TRBJ2-5 gives the whole variable domain EAGVVQSPRYKIIEKKQPVAFWCNPISGHNTLYWYLQNLGQGPELLIRYENEEAVDDSQLPKDRFSAERLKGVDSTLKIQPAELGDSAVYLCASSFLTFDRGKETQYFGPGTRLLVL.

V is TRBV6-5 and J is TRBJ2-1; a possible D gene is TRBD2 (6 bases). The CDR3 consists of 14 residues. CDR1 and CDR2 from the germline V gene are MNHEY and SVGAGI. Trimming took 8 bases from V and 3 from J, leaving 14 bases between them. The CDR3 DNA follows: TGTGCCAGCCAAGCGATAGCGGACTACAATGAGCAGTTCTTC. Translation gives CASQAIADYNEQFF.

The chain links TRBV9 to TRBJ1-3; D not certain. The V gene lost 4 bases and the J gene lost 0 bases, with 14 bases spanning the gap. From germline, CDR1 is SGDLS and CDR2 YYNGEE. The CDR3 loop spans 16 amino acids. Here the CDR3 DNA reads TGTGCCAGCAGCCCCTCGAACGGAGACTCTGGAAACACCATATATTTT. Its protein product is CASSPSNGDSGNTIYF.

The rearrangement links TRBV5-6 to TRBJ2-1; D is uncertain. Trimming removed 4 bases from V and 8 bases from J, with 19 bases in between. This CDR3 region has 15 residues. Germline V gene lookup returns CDR1 SGHDT and CDR2 YYEEEE. The DNA for the CDR3 is TGTGCCAGCAGCCAAGCGCCTCCTCCTTTGGATGAGCAGTTCTTC. It yields the protein CASSQAPPPLDEQFF.